The following is a TCR beta chain sequence with its context. What it binds is not known. A junction boundary mismatches the germline segment, possibly from a read error. It was the library that attached unique molecular identifiers to individual cDNA molecules. Original methodology: A typical sample had some 96,000 TCRs, with about 20,000 to 690,600 overall. From the RACE reads, TCRdb called clonotypes with MiXCR, one entry per CDR3 protein. The V and J calls were not made by the authors but by TCRdb's processing. Here the sample spans about 97,000 distinct CDR3 sequences, 27% being singletons. The sample originates from a study of human T cells and chemical hapten exposure. Overall study context: For the approximately 23-week duration of the study, patients were given weekly doses of diphenylcyclopropenone on the scalp. Regarding the study as a whole: Relative to controls, expanded TCRs formed significantly more large CDR3 similarity clusters.

The CDR3 totals 16 residues. Germline CDR1 and CDR2: MDHEN and SYDVKM. Noted time point: patch test 3, about 24 weeks after DPC sensitization. As for treatment: therapeutic diphenylcyclopropenone sensitization with weekly scalp DPC. The sequence derives from a man aged 40-55 years with alopecia areata. Some clones in this sample may be carry-over from other donors' samples. Sample: whole blood, taken in connection with sensitization to the hapten diphenylcyclopropenone (DPC). This rearrangement joins TRBV28 to TRBJ2-2; the match to TRBD2 covers 7 bases. The CDR3 loop reads CARSLVSGYNTGELFF. DNA for the CDR3: TGTGCCAGGAGTTTGGTTAGCGGGTACAACACCGGGGAGCTGTTTTTT.